This TCR beta chain stems from a study of blood T cells in healthy people across ages (dated by TCRdb to between 2015 and 2017). Context from the whole study: Template switching captured roughly one uniquely barcoded TCR beta cDNA molecule per two T cells in model experiments. For two donors (one aged 18 to 30 and one aged 80 or older), the study analyzed two additional independent replicas of 1 million unique cDNA reads from the same blood draw. To avoid experimental bias, donors of different ages were randomly spread across the sequencing lanes. The study measured age-related changes in TCR beta repertoire diversity using deep sequencing normalized with unique cDNA molecular identifiers. Donors were grouped into four age groups: young (average about 15 years), middle-aged (about 40), aged (around 60) and long-lived (roughly 80). Points the paper makes about the study in general: As age increased, observed TCR beta diversity per million T cells dropped in a roughly linear way, and a significant reduction was already evident by age about 36. The percentage of naive T cells measured by flow cytometry correlated strongly with observed TCR beta diversity. Donor CMV infection status was unknown, potentially confounding age-related changes in expanded clonotypes. Estimates of total diversity from one million sequenced T cells were regarded as lower bounds and underestimates. Compared with the aged group, the long-lived group had more naive CD4+ T cells, fewer expanded clones and increased TCR diversity, a pattern suggesting age selection. Conclusive comparison of naive and antigen-experienced compartments was prevented by the profiling of bulk unsorted PBMCs.

Systemically healthy Caucasian individuals from Russia, roughly 40 in total and aged about 6 to 95 years, were included as donors. Around 9.9 milliliters of peripheral blood were collected from each donor into EDTA-treated Vacutainer tubes. PBMCs were isolated by Ficoll-Paque density-gradient centrifugation, with at least 7 million obtained per sample. Total RNA, at least 6 micrograms per sample, was extracted from PBMCs with Trizol reagent. The percentages of naive CD45RAhigh/CD27high T cells were determined by flow cytometry on a PBMC aliquot from every donor. For this clonotype: The antigen it recognizes is unknown. The sample holds no much larger clone one base away, and base qualities are not on file.

Cut back by 6 bases and 0 bases, the V and J ends lie 14 bases apart. CDR1 and CDR2 are read off the germline V gene as SGHTA and FQGNSA. Spanning cysteine to phenylalanine, the CDR3 consists of 15 amino acids. The kept DNA is CDR3 alone, 45 bases in frame from the first base. Library generation was performed with 5' RACE. The listed sequencing device is Illumina HiSeq 2500. The second PCR ran for about 6 to 12 cycles and used a J-beta primer mix along with a sample-barcoded 5' primer. A template-switch 5' adaptor carrying 12 random nucleotides introduced a unique molecular identifier onto each TCR beta cDNA molecule. Each sample yielded at least 2.5 million CDR3-containing paired-end reads. The Mint cDNA synthesis kit, primed by a TRBC-specific oligonucleotide, was used to synthesize first-strand cDNA from all RNA. All cDNA was treated with uracil-DNA glycosylase and then went through a first 18-cycle PCR with the universal primers M1SS and BC2_uni_R. The source study handled its data this way. For normalization, 1 million high-quality reads, each with a distinct molecular identifier, were randomly selected from each sample. Instead of being binned into consensus sequences, reads with shared molecular identifiers were discarded. MiTCR, run with a Q25 quality threshold and the strictest error-elimination algorithm, handled CDR3 identification, clonotype clustering and error correction. A nonparametric unseen species model with Euler transformation was used to estimate lower-bound total TCR beta diversity. Using fastp at Q25 and MiXCR, TCRdb reprocessed the public reads and kept productive beta chains. CDR3 protein sequences are deduplicated, and each keeps its most common genes and DNA. None of the V and J calls come from the authors' own analysis; TCRdb made them. In all, the sample holds about 900,000 distinct CDR3 sequences, and 40% to 60% of those were seen once. 13% of the sample is taken by the ten largest.

This receptor was obtained from a man in his thirties or forties in good health. The sample taken for sequencing was blood. The chain is assembled from TRBV7-2 and TRBJ1-1, and the D gene may be TRBD1, 5 bases matching. The DNA sequence is given as TGTGCCAGCAGAGAGTCGAGGGACCTGAACACTGAAGCTTTCTTT. Translated, it reads CASRESRDLNTEAFF. The entire variable domain, with the stretches around the CDR3 drawn from the reference TRBV7-2 and TRBJ1-1 proteins, is GAGVSQSPSNKVTEKGKDVELRCDPISGHTALYWYRQSLGQGLEFLIYFQGNSAPDKSGLPSDRFSAERTGGSVSTLTIQRTQQEDSAVYLCASRESRDLNTEAFFGQGTRLTVV.